The sequence of this T cell receptor beta chain was determined in a study of response to subunit inactivated influenza vaccine. Study conclusions and caveats: Seasonal influenza vaccination, on each occasion, was suggested by the authors to recruit few new T cells.

Each CDR3 protein gets one entry after TCRdb re-called the RT-PCR reads with MiXCR. The sample lists about half a million distinct CDR3 sequences, about 25% occurring once. Concerning this clonotype itself: No antigen is known for it.

In germline, CDR1 is LGHDT, CDR2 YNNKEL (reference sequence). V lost 1 base, J lost 6 bases, and 6 bases lay in between. The CDR3 is 13 amino acids. The sample consisted of CD4+ T cells sorted from PBMCs, taken around 5 days after vaccination. This sequence joins TRBV3-1 and TRBJ2-2; no firm D call. The receptor was isolated from a man aged 50 to 60 who received an inactivated influenza vaccine. This CDR3 reads CASSQVYAGELFF. The CDR3 nucleotides read TGTGCCAGCAGCCAAGTTTACGCCGGGGAGCTGTTTTTT.